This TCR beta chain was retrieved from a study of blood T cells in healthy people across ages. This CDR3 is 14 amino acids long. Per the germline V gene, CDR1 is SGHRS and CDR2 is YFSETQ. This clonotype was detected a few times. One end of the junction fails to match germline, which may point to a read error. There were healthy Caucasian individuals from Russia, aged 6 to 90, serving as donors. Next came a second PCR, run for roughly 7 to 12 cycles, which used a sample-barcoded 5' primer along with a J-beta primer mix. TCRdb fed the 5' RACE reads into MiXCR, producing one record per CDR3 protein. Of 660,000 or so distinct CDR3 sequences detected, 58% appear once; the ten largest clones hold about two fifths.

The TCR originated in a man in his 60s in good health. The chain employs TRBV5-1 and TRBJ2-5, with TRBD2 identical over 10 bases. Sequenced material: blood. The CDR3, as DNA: TGTGCCAGCAGCAGCGGGGGGGGCCAAGAGACCCAGTACTTC. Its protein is CASSSGGGQETQYF.